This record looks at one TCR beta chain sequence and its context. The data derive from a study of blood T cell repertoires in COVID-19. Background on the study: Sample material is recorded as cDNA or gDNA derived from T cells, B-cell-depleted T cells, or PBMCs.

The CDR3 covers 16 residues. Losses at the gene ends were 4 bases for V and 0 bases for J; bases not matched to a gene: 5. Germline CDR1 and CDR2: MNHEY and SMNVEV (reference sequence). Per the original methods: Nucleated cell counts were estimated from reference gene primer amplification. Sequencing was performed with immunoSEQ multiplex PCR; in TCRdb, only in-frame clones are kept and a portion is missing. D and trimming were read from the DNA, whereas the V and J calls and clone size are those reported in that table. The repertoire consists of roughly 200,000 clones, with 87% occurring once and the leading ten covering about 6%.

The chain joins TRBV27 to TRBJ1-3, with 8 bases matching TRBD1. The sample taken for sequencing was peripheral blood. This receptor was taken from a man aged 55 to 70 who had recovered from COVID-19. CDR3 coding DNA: TGTGCCAGCAGTTCCGCCGGGACAGGCTCTGGAAACACCATATATTTT. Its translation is CASSSAGTGSGNTIYF.